This entry lists 22 T cell receptor beta chains sequenced from one sample in a study of T cell responses to AZD1222 COVID-19 vaccine. Data came from immunoSEQ multiplex PCR; TCRdb stores just in-frame clones and leaves some out. The sample holds some 150,000 clones, roughly 92% seen once. Sequenced here: peripheral blood, sampled on day 0 of AZD1222 vaccination. The receptors originated from an adult in good health.

The chain carries TRBV2 and TRBJ2-1, with 8 positions matching TRBD2. CDR3 size: 14 residues. Germline assignment: CDR1 SNHLY and CDR2 FYNNEI. Trimming took 4 bases from V and 9 from J; bases not matched to a gene: 8. The CDR3 coding sequence is TGTGCCAGCAGTGGGAGGCAGCGGGGGAGTGAGCAGTTCTTC. It is translated as CASSGRQRGSEQFF. Full variable domain (missing parts from reference TRBV2 and TRBJ2-1): EPEVTQTPSHQVTQMGQEVILRCVPISNHLYFYWYRQILGQKVEFLVSFYNNEISEKSEIFDDQFSVERPDGSNFTLKIRSTKLEDSAMYFCASSGRQRGSEQFFGPGTRLTVL.

This clone was observed a single time. This sequence joins TRBV29-1 and TRBJ2-1, with no clear D. This CDR3 is built from 12 residues. CDR1 is SQVTM and CDR2 is ANQGSEA in the germline V gene. V lost 4 bases and J lost 4, with 8 bases in between. The CDR3 sequence is CSVVRNYNEQFF. The CDR3 coding sequence is TGCAGCGTTGTACGGAATTACAATGAGCAGTTCTTC.

The chain has TRBV20-1 and TRBJ1-1; perhaps TRBD1 as D (5 bases). Germline CDR1 reads DFQATT; CDR2 reads SNEGSKA (reference sequence). The CDR3 totals 12 residues. V lost 3 bases, J lost 1 base, and 6 bases lay in between. In DNA, the CDR3 is TGCAGTGCTAGTGGGGGGAACACTGAAGCTTTCTTT. Translated, it gives CSASGGNTEAFF.

The CDR3 nucleotides read TGTGCCAGTAGTGAGCTAGGGATCACTGAAGCTTTCTTT. Its protein is CASSELGITEAFF. This chain joins TRBV19 and TRBJ1-1; D not certain. Germline assignment: CDR1 LNHDA and CDR2 SQIVND (reference sequence). The germline V and J ends were trimmed by 5 bases and 4 bases, with 11 bases remaining between them. The CDR3 loop spans 13 amino acids.

The chain carries TRBV28 and TRBJ2-5; no firm D call. This CDR3 has 11 residues. The V gene lost 4 bases and the J gene lost 4 bases, with 4 bases spanning the gap. Germline V gene lookup returns CDR1 MDHEN and CDR2 SYDVKM. The CDR3 loop is CASSSRETQYF. CDR3 nucleotide sequence: TGTGCCAGCAGTTCAAGAGAGACCCAGTACTTC.

This chain connects TRBV29-1 to TRBJ1-1; TRBD1 agrees at 8 bases. The V gene end was trimmed by 6 bases and the J gene end by 0 bases; junction bases not matched to a gene: 9. This CDR3 region has 15 residues. Germline assignment: CDR1 SQVTM and CDR2 ANQGSEA. The CDR3 DNA reads as TGCAGCGTCGCCCGTACAGGGGGAGTGAACACTGAAGCTTTCTTT. This sequence encodes CSVARTGGVNTEAFF.

The chain has TRBV6-2 or TRBV6-3 and TRBJ2-7; 12 bases agree with TRBD2. V lost 3 bases and J lost 3; bases outside the gene matches: 6. This CDR3 is 16 amino acids long. Germline V gives CDR1 MNHEY, CDR2 SVGEGT. In nucleotides, the CDR3 is TGTGCCAGCAGTTATCTCGGACTAGCGGGGCGCTACGAGCAGTACGTC. This codes for CASSYLGLAGRYEQYV.

This clone appeared once. The chain combines TRBV6-6 with TRBJ1-2; D possibly corresponds to TRBD1 (5 bases). The CDR3 runs 14 residues. V was cut by 6 bases and J by 8 bases, with 19 bases left in between. The germline V gene has CDR1 MNHNY and CDR2 SVGAGI (reference sequence). CDR3 bases: TGTGCCAGCAGAATCTCGGTTGGCACAGGAGGCTACACCTTC. Amino acids: CASRISVGTGGYTF.

This chain connects TRBV9 to TRBJ1-4; tentatively, D is TRBD1 (5 bases). V lost 3 bases and J 0 bases, leaving 15 bases between the germline ends. CDR1 is SGDLS and CDR2 is YYNGEE in the germline V gene. The CDR3 extends over 17 amino acids. The DNA for the CDR3 is TGTGCCAGCAGCGCCTGGGACGGAGCTACAACTAATGAAAAACTGTTTTTT. Protein: CASSAWDGATTNEKLFF.

This clone occurred once. The chain uses TRBV7-9 and TRBJ1-6; 7 nucleotides agree with TRBD1. J lost 3 bases, V lost 4 bases, and 6 bases had no gene match. The CDR3 extends over 16 amino acids. The germline gives CDR1 SEHNR, CDR2 FQNEAQ (reference sequence). The CDR3 reads CASSSAPGGYNSPLHF. The CDR3 DNA follows: TGTGCCAGCAGCTCCGCCCCAGGGGGCTATAATTCACCCCTCCACTTT. Full variable domain (remainder filled in from reference TRBV7-9 and TRBJ1-6): DTGVSQNPRHKITKRGQNVTFRCDPISEHNRLYWYRQTLGQGPEFLTYFQNEAQLEKSRLLSDRFSAERPKGSFSTLEIQRTEQGDSAMYLCASSSAPGGYNSPLHFGNGTRLTVT.

The chain uses TRBV10-3 and TRBJ1-3; D gene uncertain. Trimming took off 7 bases at V and 0 bases at J, with 10 bases between the two ends. The CDR3 totals 14 residues. CDR1 and CDR2 from the germline V gene are ENHRY and SYGVKD. CDR3 residues: CAITSTSSGNTIYF. As DNA, the CDR3 is TGTGCCATCACCTCCACGAGCTCTGGAAACACCATATATTTT.

This sequence joins TRBV19 and TRBJ1-1, with unresolved D. Germline CDR1 LNHDA, CDR2 SQIVND (reference sequence). V was pared by 5 bases and J by 1 base, with 8 bases between. CDR3 size: 13 residues. CDR3 in amino acids: CASSPVQNTEAFF. DNA of the CDR3: TGTGCCAGTAGTCCCGTTCAGAACACTGAAGCTTTCTTT.

The V and J genes are TRBV3-1 (or the pseudogene TRBV3-2) and TRBJ2-5; D perhaps matches TRBD2 (6 bases). V was pared by 4 bases and J by 5 bases, with 17 bases between. The CDR3 runs to 15 residues. The germline CDR1 and CDR2 sequences are LGHDT and YNNKEL (reference sequence). CDR3 coding DNA: TGTGCCAGCAGCCCTCCGAGTAGCGGATGGGAGACCCAGTACTTC. Translation: CASSPPSSGWETQYF.

In its sample, this clone was seen once. The chain uses TRBV6-5 and TRBJ1-4, with D perhaps matching TRBD1 (5 bases). Per the germline V gene, CDR1 is MNHEY and CDR2 is SVGAGI. The CDR3 sequence is 15 residues long. V was trimmed by 1 base and J by 6 bases, leaving 12 bases between them. CDR3 nucleotide sequence: TGTGCCAGCAGTTACTTCGGGGGGGGTCATGAAAAACTGTTTTTT. Encoded protein: CASSYFGGGHEKLFF.

This clone was counted once. This chain links TRBV19 with TRBJ2-1; 9 bases map to TRBD1. CDR3 length equals 15 residues. The ends lost 9 bases at V and 5 bases at J; junction bases unmatched: 11. Per the germline V gene, CDR1 is LNHDA and CDR2 is SQIVND (reference sequence). The CDR3 reads CASRLSDRGNNEQFF. The CDR3, as DNA: TGTGCCAGCCGACTCTCGGACAGGGGCAACAATGAGCAGTTCTTC.

J is TRBJ2-1 and V is TRBV28, with a weak D call TRBD1 (6 bases). The CDR3 is 13 residues long. CDR1 MDHEN and CDR2 SYDVKM come from the germline V gene. V lost 2 bases to trimming and J lost 12 bases, with 14 bases between them. CDR3 amino acids: CASSLGDRPRQFF. The CDR3 coding sequence is TGTGCCAGCAGTTTAGGAGACAGGCCTAGGCAGTTCTTC. Together with reference TRBV28 and TRBJ2-1, the CDR3 gives the full variable domain: DVKVTQSSRYLVKRTGEKVFLECVQDMDHENMFWYRQDPGLGLRLIYFSYDVKMKEKGDIPEGYSVSREKKERFSLILESASTNQTSMYLCASSLGDRPRQFFGPGTRLTVL.

The gene calls are TRBV5-1 and TRBJ1-1, with D possibly being TRBD1 (6 bases). The V end lost 7 bases, the J end lost 7 bases, and 23 bases lay between the germline ends. Germline lookup yields CDR1 SGHRS and CDR2 YFSETQ. The length of the CDR3 is 15 residues. CDR3 DNA sequence: TGCGCCAGCGCTACTCAGGACAGTACCTTTGATGAAGCTTTCTTT. It encodes CASATQDSTFDEAFF. The full variable domain, in which reference TRBV5-1 and TRBJ1-1 provide the parts outside the CDR3, is KAGVTQTPRYLIKTRGQQVTLSCSPISGHRSVSWYQQTPGQGLQFLFEYFSETQRNKGNFPGRFSGRQFSNSRSEMNVSTLELGDSALYLCASATQDSTFDEAFFGQGTRLTVV.

The chain has TRBV5-1 and TRBJ1-1; 8 bases are a match to TRBD1. The CDR3 extends over 15 amino acids. In germline, CDR1 is SGHRS, CDR2 YFSETQ. V lost 2 bases, J lost 0 bases, and 3 bases stayed unmatched. CDR3 sequence: CASSFGQGMNTEAFF. Written as DNA, the CDR3 is TGCGCCAGCAGCTTCGGACAGGGCATGAACACTGAAGCTTTCTTT.

The V gene is TRBV5-1, the J gene TRBJ1-6; 7 bases are shared with TRBD1. Germline values: CDR1 SGHRS, CDR2 YFSETQ. V trimming: 0 bases; J trimming: 8 bases; junction bases outside the gene matches: 5. This CDR3 has 15 residues. The CDR3 nucleotides read TGCGCCAGCAGCTTGGCTGACAGGGACCATTCACCCCTCCACTTT. Residues: CASSLADRDHSPLHF.

This clone was seen just once. The rearrangement joins TRBV6-5 to TRBJ1-1, with D possibly TRBD1 on 5 matching bases. The CDR3 runs to 12 residues. V was clipped by 2 bases and J by 10 bases, with 11 bases between them. Per germline, CDR1 MNHEY and CDR2 SVGAGI. The CDR3 nucleotides are TGTGCCAGCAGTTACAGGGCGGGGACAGCTTTCTTT. Protein product: CASSYRAGTAFF.

The rearrangement uses TRBV15 and TRBJ2-4, with a possible D match to TRBD1 (6 bases). The CDR3 covers 16 residues. V lost 0 bases and J 3 bases, leaving 12 bases between the germline ends. In germline, CDR1 is LNHNV, CDR2 YYDKDF (reference sequence). The CDR3: CATSRDRGSGKNIQYF. The CDR3 DNA reads TGTGCCACCAGCAGAGACAGGGGATCGGGCAAAAACATTCAGTACTTC.

V usage is TRBV7-8 and J usage is TRBJ1-1, with D unresolved. This CDR3 is built from 15 residues. V was trimmed by 1 base and J by 1 base, leaving 10 bases between them. The germline V gene encodes CDR1 SGHVS and CDR2 FQNEAQ. CDR3 DNA sequence: TGTGCCAGCAGCTTAGTTTCCCAGCGGAACACTGAAGCTTTCTTT. Translating it yields CASSLVSQRNTEAFF.